The entry below gives a single TCR beta chain sequence along with its context. This sample is drawn from a study of T cell responses to AZD1222 COVID-19 vaccine. Clones were read by immunoSEQ multiplex PCR, and TCRdb kept only the in-frame ones, dropping some. This table holds fewer than 150,000 clones, 70% to 85% found once. The CDR3 runs to 13 residues. In germline, CDR1 is SNHLY, CDR2 FYNNEI. Between the trimmed V and J ends, which lost 5 bases and 5 bases, there was a span of 11 bases. The starting material was peripheral blood, obtained on day 0 of AZD1222 vaccination. This chain joins TRBV2 and TRBJ2-3, with D unresolved. The TCR comes from an adult in good health. The CDR3, as DNA: TGTGCCAGCAGTTACCGCTTCGGAGATACGCAGTATTTT. Translation gives CASSYRFGDTQYF.